This is a list of T cell receptor beta chains from one sample in a study of T cell repertoires in cytomegalovirus infection. From the reads, TCRdb called clonotypes with MiXCR, one entry per CDR3 protein. The sample has hundreds of thousands of distinct CDR3 sequences, 33% seen once; the top ten hold around a sixth. These TCRs' antigens remain unknown. The material was cultured PBMCs, obtained from culture after CMV antigen stimulation. Receptor source: a human donor in good health (CMV status not recorded). Some clones in this sample may be carry-over from other donors' samples. Each CDR3 is given with its conserved first and last residue. Fields, in order: D gene, J gene, clone size, V gene, CDR3 DNA, CDR3 protein. A D gene is named only where the DNA matches it firmly. Size values are once, few and many counts, or a class for expanded clones, and some rows have none.

d_call: -
j_call: TRBJ2-3
clone_size: -
v_call: TRBV6-1
cdr3_nt: TGTGCCAGCAGTGAGTTAACGAGCACAGATACGCAGTATTTT
cdr3_aa: CASSELTSTDTQYF

d_call: TRBD2
j_call: TRBJ2-1
clone_size: many
v_call: TRBV7-2
cdr3_nt: TGTGCCAGCAGCTTAACCGGGGGGATATACAATGAGCAGTTCTTC
cdr3_aa: CASSLTGGIYNEQFF

d_call: -
j_call: TRBJ2-2
clone_size: -
v_call: TRBV6-6
cdr3_nt: TGTGCCAGCATACGAAATCCTTACACCGGGGAGCTGTTTTTT
cdr3_aa: CASIRNPYTGELFF

d_call: TRBD2
j_call: TRBJ2-3
clone_size: -
v_call: TRBV20-1
cdr3_nt: TGCAGTGCTCCTAGCGGGGGTTACACAGATACGCAGTATTTT
cdr3_aa: CSAPSGGYTDTQYF

d_call: -
j_call: TRBJ1-1
clone_size: few
v_call: TRBV11-2
cdr3_nt: TGTGCCAGCGCCTTCGTACTCACTGAAGCTTTCTTT
cdr3_aa: CASAFVLTEAFF

d_call: TRBD1
j_call: TRBJ2-7
clone_size: once
v_call: TRBV5-1
cdr3_nt: TGCGCCAGCAGCTTGGGGAGACCGGGACAGGGGGCGATCGAGCAGTACTTC
cdr3_aa: CASSLGRPGQGAIEQYF

d_call: TRBD1
j_call: TRBJ1-1
clone_size: many
v_call: TRBV6-1
cdr3_nt: TGTGCCAGCAGTCGAGACAGGGCGAACACTGAAGCTTTCTTT
cdr3_aa: CASSRDRANTEAFF

d_call: TRBD1
j_call: TRBJ2-3
clone_size: few
v_call: TRBV20-1
cdr3_nt: TGCAGTGCTAACCAGGGGGCAGATACGCAGTATTTT
cdr3_aa: CSANQGADTQYF

d_call: -
j_call: TRBJ1-2
clone_size: few
v_call: TRBV6-5
cdr3_nt: TGTGCCAGCAGTTACTCGACCGCAGGGGAAGCTGGCTACACCTTC
cdr3_aa: CASSYSTAGEAGYTF

d_call: TRBD2
j_call: TRBJ2-7
clone_size: -
v_call: TRBV7-2
cdr3_nt: TGTGCCAGCAGCTGGACTAGCGTCGTAGAACCTCCCTACGAGCAGTACTTC
cdr3_aa: CASSWTSVVEPPYEQYF

d_call: TRBD2
j_call: TRBJ2-7
clone_size: -
v_call: TRBV12-3/TRBV12-4
cdr3_nt: TGTGCCAGCAGTTTACGTGGCGGGGGGACATACGAGCAGTACTTC
cdr3_aa: CASSLRGGGTYEQYF

d_call: -
j_call: TRBJ2-1
clone_size: -
v_call: TRBV12-3/TRBV12-4
cdr3_nt: TGTGCCAGCACTTTAGGGGGGAGAGTAGTCTTC
cdr3_aa: CASTLGGRVVF

d_call: -
j_call: TRBJ1-5
clone_size: many
v_call: TRBV7-8
cdr3_nt: TGTGCCAGCAGCTTGTCAGGGAATAGCAATCAGCCCCAGCATTTT
cdr3_aa: CASSLSGNSNQPQHF

d_call: -
j_call: TRBJ1-2
clone_size: -
v_call: TRBV6-8
cdr3_nt: TGTGCCAGCAGTTACTCCTTGGACAGTCGGGGCTATGGCTACACCTTC
cdr3_aa: CASSYSLDSRGYGYTF

d_call: TRBD1
j_call: TRBJ2-3
clone_size: few
v_call: TRBV7-2
cdr3_nt: TGTGCCAGCAGCTTCGGACAGGGTAAAAGCACAGATACGCAGTATTTT
cdr3_aa: CASSFGQGKSTDTQYF

d_call: -
j_call: TRBJ2-7
clone_size: -
v_call: TRBV7-2
cdr3_nt: TGTGCCAGCAGGGGGGAAAGCTACGAGCAGTACTTC
cdr3_aa: CASRGESYEQYF

d_call: -
j_call: TRBJ2-2
clone_size: -
v_call: TRBV5-6
cdr3_nt: TGTGCCAGCAGCTTGGCAGGGGTCCCCACCGGGGAGCTGTTTTTT
cdr3_aa: CASSLAGVPTGELFF

d_call: -
j_call: TRBJ2-7
clone_size: -
v_call: TRBV7-2
cdr3_nt: TGTGCCAGCAGCTTAGGTATTGGGTCCCTTTCCGACGAGCAGTACTTC
cdr3_aa: CASSLGIGSLSDEQYF

d_call: TRBD1
j_call: TRBJ2-7
clone_size: -
v_call: TRBV6-5
cdr3_nt: TGTGCCAGCAGGACCCCCCTGGGACAGGGTACCTACGAGCAGTACTTC
cdr3_aa: CASRTPLGQGTYEQYF

d_call: -
j_call: TRBJ2-7
clone_size: -
v_call: TRBV20-1
cdr3_nt: TGCAGTGCTAGAGCGGACAGAGACTACGAGCAGTACTTC
cdr3_aa: CSARADRDYEQYF

d_call: -
j_call: TRBJ2-7
clone_size: -
v_call: TRBV7-9
cdr3_nt: TGTGCCAGCAGCTTGACACAGTCCCGGGCCTACGAGCAGTACTTC
cdr3_aa: CASSLTQSRAYEQYF

d_call: TRBD2
j_call: TRBJ2-3
clone_size: few
v_call: TRBV18
cdr3_nt: TGTGCCAGCTCACCGGTCAGCGGGGGAGATACGCAGTATTTT
cdr3_aa: CASSPVSGGDTQYF

d_call: -
j_call: TRBJ1-1
clone_size: -
v_call: TRBV7-2
cdr3_nt: TGTGCCAGCAGCTTAGGAGGCCTGACGAACACTGAAGCTTTCTTT
cdr3_aa: CASSLGGLTNTEAFF

d_call: TRBD1
j_call: TRBJ1-4
clone_size: few
v_call: TRBV7-8
cdr3_nt: TGTGCCAGCAGCGCGACGGCAGGGGGGAGGGCAAAACTGTTTTTT
cdr3_aa: CASSATAGGRAKLFF

d_call: -
j_call: TRBJ2-7
clone_size: -
v_call: TRBV7-2
cdr3_nt: TGTGCCAGCAGCTTACCTGCAGCCCCCTACGAGCAGTACTTC
cdr3_aa: CASSLPAAPYEQYF

d_call: TRBD2
j_call: TRBJ2-1
clone_size: -
v_call: TRBV27
cdr3_nt: TGTGCCAGCAGCTTAGCCTCGGGGGGGGACTCCTACAATGAGCAGTTCTTC
cdr3_aa: CASSLASGGDSYNEQFF

d_call: -
j_call: TRBJ2-7
clone_size: -
v_call: TRBV7-9
cdr3_nt: TGTGCCAGCAGCTTAGAGGGGACAACTACCTACGAGCAGTACTTC
cdr3_aa: CASSLEGTTTYEQYF

d_call: -
j_call: TRBJ2-3
clone_size: -
v_call: TRBV4-1
cdr3_nt: TGCGCCAGCAGCCAAGCTCCTCTTTGGGATACGCAGTATTTT
cdr3_aa: CASSQAPLWDTQYF

d_call: -
j_call: TRBJ1-3
clone_size: many
v_call: TRBV7-2
cdr3_nt: TGTGCCAGCAGCTTGATGCAGGGATTAGAAAACACCATATATTTT
cdr3_aa: CASSLMQGLENTIYF

d_call: -
j_call: TRBJ2-7
clone_size: -
v_call: TRBV6-2/TRBV6-3
cdr3_nt: TGTGCCAGCAGTTACCTTCTTCCTCCTCGCGAGCAGTACTTC
cdr3_aa: CASSYLLPPREQYF

d_call: -
j_call: TRBJ1-1
clone_size: few
v_call: TRBV12-3/TRBV12-4
cdr3_nt: TGTGCCAGCAGTTTAAGGCTCCGTGGGGGCCTCAGGCCTAAGAACACTGAAGCTTTCTTT
cdr3_aa: CASSLRLRGGLRPKNTEAFF

d_call: -
j_call: TRBJ1-1
clone_size: few
v_call: TRBV6-5
cdr3_nt: TGTGCCAGCAGTTACTCACCTGACAGGCAGCGGACTGAAGCTTTCTTT
cdr3_aa: CASSYSPDRQRTEAFF

d_call: -
j_call: TRBJ2-7
clone_size: many
v_call: TRBV7-2
cdr3_nt: TGTGCCAGCAGCCCCGGGGGGCCCTACGAGCAGTACTTC
cdr3_aa: CASSPGGPYEQYF

d_call: -
j_call: TRBJ2-5
clone_size: few
v_call: TRBV7-7
cdr3_nt: TGTGCCAGCAGCTTAGGGGGCTCACGGGACCGAGAGACCCAGTACTTC
cdr3_aa: CASSLGGSRDRETQYF

d_call: -
j_call: TRBJ2-5
clone_size: many
v_call: TRBV6-1
cdr3_nt: TGTGCCAGCAGGGCCAGACAAGAGACCCAGTACTTC
cdr3_aa: CASRARQETQYF

d_call: -
j_call: TRBJ2-3
clone_size: few
v_call: TRBV7-2
cdr3_nt: TGTGCCAGCAGCCAAACCGGAGATACGCAGTATTTT
cdr3_aa: CASSQTGDTQYF

d_call: -
j_call: TRBJ2-7
clone_size: few
v_call: TRBV5-1
cdr3_nt: TGCGCCAGCAGCTTGGCTTGGGGCTCCAGCTCCTACGAGCAGTACTTC
cdr3_aa: CASSLAWGSSSYEQYF

d_call: TRBD1
j_call: TRBJ1-4
clone_size: -
v_call: TRBV20-1
cdr3_nt: TGCAGTGCTAGAGATGTCGGACAGGCAACTAATGAAAAACTGTTTTTT
cdr3_aa: CSARDVGQATNEKLFF

d_call: -
j_call: TRBJ1-4
clone_size: -
v_call: TRBV2
cdr3_nt: TGTGCCAGCAGAACCGGCGAAGAAAAACTGTTTTTT
cdr3_aa: CASRTGEEKLFF

d_call: TRBD1
j_call: TRBJ2-3
clone_size: -
v_call: TRBV7-2
cdr3_nt: TGTGCCAGCACCCTAGGGGGCTGGACTAGCACAGATACGCAGTATTTT
cdr3_aa: CASTLGGWTSTDTQYF

d_call: -
j_call: TRBJ2-5
clone_size: -
v_call: TRBV5-1
cdr3_nt: TGCGCCAGCAGCGCCCAGGCGTGGGGCCTACAAGAGACCCAGTACTTC
cdr3_aa: CASSAQAWGLQETQYF

d_call: -
j_call: TRBJ1-5
clone_size: -
v_call: TRBV19
cdr3_nt: TGTGCCAGTAAGAACAGGGCCAATAGCAATCAGCCCCAGCATTTT
cdr3_aa: CASKNRANSNQPQHF

d_call: -
j_call: TRBJ1-5
clone_size: -
v_call: TRBV7-2
cdr3_nt: TGTGCCAGCAGCCGAGGGCCGGGGCGGCCCCAGCATTTT
cdr3_aa: CASSRGPGRPQHF

d_call: TRBD2
j_call: TRBJ2-1
clone_size: -
v_call: TRBV10-3
cdr3_nt: TGTGCCATCAGGGGGAGTAGCGGGAAAGATCTCTACAATGAGCAGTTCTTC
cdr3_aa: CAIRGSSGKDLYNEQFF

d_call: TRBD1
j_call: TRBJ2-1
clone_size: -
v_call: TRBV6-2/TRBV6-3
cdr3_nt: TGTGCCAGCAGTTACGACAGGGGTTCTTACAATGAGCAGTTCTTC
cdr3_aa: CASSYDRGSYNEQFF

d_call: -
j_call: TRBJ1-6
clone_size: few
v_call: TRBV18
cdr3_nt: TGTGCCAGCTCACCACCAGGGACAAGCAGGCGGCCTTCACCCCTCCACTTT
cdr3_aa: CASSPPGTSRRPSPLHF

d_call: -
j_call: TRBJ1-6
clone_size: -
v_call: TRBV7-9
cdr3_nt: TGTGCCAGCAGCCCTCGGAATAGGGAAAATTCACCCCTCCACTTT
cdr3_aa: CASSPRNRENSPLHF

d_call: -
j_call: TRBJ2-3
clone_size: few
v_call: TRBV29-1
cdr3_nt: TGCAGCGGCCGGCAGGCAGACGCAGATACGCAGTATTTT
cdr3_aa: CSGRQADADTQYF

d_call: TRBD1
j_call: TRBJ1-6
clone_size: -
v_call: TRBV18
cdr3_nt: TGTGCCAGCTCACCAGTTGACAGGGCCAATTCACCCCTCCACTTT
cdr3_aa: CASSPVDRANSPLHF

d_call: -
j_call: TRBJ2-7
clone_size: many
v_call: TRBV7-2
cdr3_nt: TGTGCCAGCAGCTTCAGCGGCTACGAGCAGTACTTC
cdr3_aa: CASSFSGYEQYF

d_call: TRBD2
j_call: TRBJ2-7
clone_size: few
v_call: TRBV7-2
cdr3_nt: TGTGCCAGCAGCTCCGGGGGGGGGGGGATTTACGAGCAGTACTTC
cdr3_aa: CASSSGGGGIYEQYF

d_call: -
j_call: TRBJ1-2
clone_size: -
v_call: TRBV11-2
cdr3_nt: TGTGCCAGCAGCGTCCTGAAACCGTATGGCTACACCTTC
cdr3_aa: CASSVLKPYGYTF

d_call: TRBD1
j_call: TRBJ1-6
clone_size: -
v_call: TRBV3-1
cdr3_nt: TGTGCCAGCAGCCAGACAGGGGGTCGGGATTCACCCCTCCACTTT
cdr3_aa: CASSQTGGRDSPLHF